These 8 T cell receptor beta chains came from one sample sequenced in a study of blood T cell repertoires in COVID-19. Using immunoSEQ multiplex PCR, the repertoire was profiled, and TCRdb retains in-frame clones only, with some absent. The sample consists of some 250,000 clones, 88% of them appearing once. The sample was peripheral blood. The receptors were gathered from a woman aged 40 to 50 who had recovered from COVID-19.

V and J are TRBV5-1 and TRBJ1-1, with unresolved D. Trimming removed 0 bases from V and 0 bases from J, with 9 bases in between. The germline V gene has CDR1 SGHRS and CDR2 YFSETQ. There are 15 residues in the CDR3. This CDR3 reads CASSLATRMNTEAFF. The CDR3 DNA reads TGCGCCAGCAGCTTGGCGACGAGGATGAACACTGAAGCTTTCTTT.

The chain recombines TRBV7-2 with TRBJ2-6; D is uncertain. V was cut by 5 bases and J by 0 bases, with 8 bases left in between. Germline CDR1 SGHTA, CDR2 FQGNSA. The CDR3 has 15 amino acids. The CDR3 nucleotides read TGTGCCAGCAGCATGGCCCTCTCTGGGGCCAACGTCCTGACTTTC. Its protein product is CASSMALSGANVLTF.

The chain couples TRBV4-3 to TRBJ2-7; 8 bases map to TRBD1. CDR1 is LGHNA, CDR2 YSLEER, per germline. CDR3 length: 16 residues. After removal of 5 bases from V and 2 bases from J, the junction contained 11 bases not matched to a gene. The CDR3 DNA reads TGCGCCAGCAGCGAACACGCATGGGGACAGGCCTACGAGCAGTACTTC. Its protein is CASSEHAWGQAYEQYF.

This chain joins TRBV6-2 or TRBV6-3 and TRBJ2-1; 11 nucleotides align to TRBD2. Germline-derived CDR1 and CDR2 are MNHEY and SVGEGT. The ends lost 6 bases at V and 5 bases at J; junction bases unmatched: 3. This CDR3 spans 14 amino acids. CDR3 sequence (DNA): TGTGCCAGCAGCCTGACTAGCGGGAACAATGAGCAGTTCTTC. As protein: CASSLTSGNNEQFF.

This clone was recorded a few times. The rearrangement joins TRBV3-1 (or the pseudogene TRBV3-2) to TRBJ1-5; a possible D gene is TRBD1 (6 bases). The V gene lost 3 bases and the J gene lost 7 bases, with 10 bases spanning the gap. The CDR3 covers 13 residues. Germline assignment: CDR1 LGHDT and CDR2 YNNKEL (reference sequence). CDR3 sequence (DNA): TGTGCCAGCAGCCATAACAGGGACCAGCCCCAGCATTTT. Translation gives CASSHNRDQPQHF.

V and J are TRBV6-2 or TRBV6-3 and TRBJ1-1, with TRBD1 identical over 7 bases. The CDR3 loop spans 16 amino acids. Trimming at V came to 6 bases and at J to 0 bases, leaving 10 bases not matched to a gene. Per the germline V gene, CDR1 is MNHEY and CDR2 is SVGEGT. CDR3 sequence: CASSPGTAFLNTEAFF. The CDR3, as DNA: TGTGCCAGCAGCCCCGGGACAGCCTTTCTGAACACTGAAGCTTTCTTT.

The J gene is TRBJ1-2, the V gene TRBV6-5; 7 bases map to TRBD1. This CDR3 has 14 amino acids. CDR1 and CDR2 from the germline V gene are MNHEY and SVGAGI. V shed 0 bases, J shed 8 bases, and the junction held 6 bases outside the gene matches. CDR3 protein: CASSYSTGTLGYTF. The CDR3 nucleotides are TGTGCCAGCAGTTACTCGACAGGGACATTGGGCTACACCTTC.

The chain recombines TRBV28 with TRBJ1-1, with D unclear. The CDR3 length is 14 residues. Germline CDR1 reads MDHEN; CDR2 reads SYDVKM. V lost 11 bases and J 1 base, leaving 17 bases between the germline ends. The DNA for the CDR3 is TGTGCCGTTGGCCCCCTCGTAAGGAACACTGAAGCTTTCTTT. Amino acid sequence: CAVGPLVRNTEAFF.